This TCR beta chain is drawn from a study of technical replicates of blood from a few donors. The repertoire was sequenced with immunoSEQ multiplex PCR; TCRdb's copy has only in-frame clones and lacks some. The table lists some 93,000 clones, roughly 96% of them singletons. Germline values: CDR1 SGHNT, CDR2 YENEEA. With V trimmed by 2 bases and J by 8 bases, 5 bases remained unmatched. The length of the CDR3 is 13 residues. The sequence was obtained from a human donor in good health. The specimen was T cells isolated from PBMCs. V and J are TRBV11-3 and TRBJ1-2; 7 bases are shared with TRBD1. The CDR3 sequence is CASSLFGTAGYTF. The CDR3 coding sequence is TGTGCCAGCAGCTTATTCGGGACAGCCGGCTACACCTTC.